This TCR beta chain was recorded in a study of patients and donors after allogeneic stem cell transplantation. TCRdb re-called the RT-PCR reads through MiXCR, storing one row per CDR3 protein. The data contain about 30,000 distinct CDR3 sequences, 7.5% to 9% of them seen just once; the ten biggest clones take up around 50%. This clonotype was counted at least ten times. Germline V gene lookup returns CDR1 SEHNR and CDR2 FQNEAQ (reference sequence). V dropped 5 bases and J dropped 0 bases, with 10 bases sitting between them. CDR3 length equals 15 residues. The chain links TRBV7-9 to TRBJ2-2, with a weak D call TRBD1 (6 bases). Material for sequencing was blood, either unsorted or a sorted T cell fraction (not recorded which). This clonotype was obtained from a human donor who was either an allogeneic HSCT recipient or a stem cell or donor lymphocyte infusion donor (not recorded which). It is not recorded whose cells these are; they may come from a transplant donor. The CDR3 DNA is TGTGCCAGCAGCCCCAGACAGGCGAACACCGGGGAGCTGTTTTTT. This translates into CASSPRQANTGELFF.